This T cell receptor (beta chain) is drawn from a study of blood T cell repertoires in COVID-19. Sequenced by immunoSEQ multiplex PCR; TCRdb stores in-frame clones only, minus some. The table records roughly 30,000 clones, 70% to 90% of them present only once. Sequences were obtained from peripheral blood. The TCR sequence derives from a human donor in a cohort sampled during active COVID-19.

CDR3 loop: CASSAGTTLNIQYF. The CDR3 DNA reads TGTGCCAGCTCCGCAGGGACTACTCTAAACATTCAGTACTTC. V is TRBV18 and J is TRBJ2-4; 7 nucleotides align to TRBD2. The CDR3 has 14 residues. Germline V gene sequence: CDR1 KGHSH, CDR2 LQKENI. V lost 6 bases to trimming and J lost 6 bases; unmatched junction nucleotides: 8.